These T cell receptor beta chains were read from a single sample in a study of blood T cell repertoires in COVID-19. The protocol was immunoSEQ multiplex PCR, while the TCRdb copy is restricted to in-frame clones and leaves out a portion. The table shows some 150,000 clones, with approximately 87% occurring only once. Source material: peripheral blood. These receptors came from a man aged 50 to 60 with active COVID-19. CDR3s include the opening cysteine and the closing phenylalanine or tryptophan. The order of the fields is clone size, J gene, V gene, D gene, CDR3 DNA, CDR3 protein. A D gene is named only where the DNA matches it firmly. Size values are once, few and many counts, or a class for expanded clones, and some rows have none.

clone_size: -
j_call: TRBJ1-6
v_call: TRBV11-1
d_call: -
cdr3_nt: TGTGCCAGCAGCTCCGCGCAGGTACTTTCACCCCTCCACTTT
cdr3_aa: CASSSAQVLSPLHF

clone_size: many
j_call: TRBJ1-2
v_call: TRBV27
d_call: TRBD1
cdr3_nt: TGTGCCAGCAGTTCCAACAGGGGGCCTGGCTATGGCTACACCTTC
cdr3_aa: CASSSNRGPGYGYTF

clone_size: -
j_call: TRBJ1-2
v_call: TRBV5-4
d_call: TRBD1
cdr3_nt: TGTGCCAGCAGCTTGGGGGACAGGGGCTATGGCTACACCTTC
cdr3_aa: CASSLGDRGYGYTF

clone_size: -
j_call: TRBJ1-1
v_call: TRBV5-1
d_call: -
cdr3_nt: TGCGCCAGCAGCCCACTACAGGGCTCGAACACTGAAGCTTTCTTT
cdr3_aa: CASSPLQGSNTEAFF

clone_size: -
j_call: TRBJ2-7
v_call: TRBV6-5
d_call: TRBD2
cdr3_nt: TGTGCCAGCAGCGGGACTAGCGGGGCTTACGAGCAGTACTTC
cdr3_aa: CASSGTSGAYEQYF

clone_size: -
j_call: TRBJ1-4
v_call: TRBV19
d_call: TRBD1
cdr3_nt: TGTGCCAGTAGACTACAGGGGGCGAGTGGTGAAAAACTGTTTTTT
cdr3_aa: CASRLQGASGEKLFF

clone_size: -
j_call: TRBJ1-1
v_call: TRBV5-1
d_call: TRBD1
cdr3_nt: TGCGCCAGCAGCCTAGATCCGGGGACAGGAGCTTTCTTT
cdr3_aa: CASSLDPGTGAFF

clone_size: -
j_call: TRBJ1-1
v_call: TRBV5-1
d_call: TRBD1
cdr3_nt: TGCGCCAGCAGTTTTGGGCATGGGACAGGGGCTACTGAAGCTTTCTTT
cdr3_aa: CASSFGHGTGATEAFF

clone_size: once
j_call: TRBJ2-5
v_call: TRBV6-5
d_call: TRBD1
cdr3_nt: TGTGCCAGCAGCAGGGACAGGGCTCAAGAGACCCAGTACTTC
cdr3_aa: CASSRDRAQETQYF

clone_size: -
j_call: TRBJ2-5
v_call: TRBV29-1
d_call: TRBD1
cdr3_nt: TGCAGCGTAAGAAGACAGGGGACTTTATTTAAGGGTACCCAGTACTTC
cdr3_aa: CSVRRQGTLFKGTQYF

clone_size: medium-sized
j_call: TRBJ1-2
v_call: TRBV4-1
d_call: -
cdr3_nt: TGCGCCAGCAGCCACGCCGTCAGTAACTATGGCTACACCTTC
cdr3_aa: CASSHAVSNYGYTF

clone_size: -
j_call: TRBJ2-5
v_call: TRBV6-1
d_call: -
cdr3_nt: TGTGCCAGCAGTGAAGCCCAGGGCGAGACCCAGTACTTC
cdr3_aa: CASSEAQGETQYF

clone_size: -
j_call: TRBJ1-2
v_call: TRBV18
d_call: -
cdr3_nt: TGTGCCAGCTCGACAGAGTCTAACTATGGCTACACCTTC
cdr3_aa: CASSTESNYGYTF

clone_size: -
j_call: TRBJ1-5
v_call: TRBV11-2
d_call: TRBD1
cdr3_nt: TGTGCCAGCAGCCAGGACAGGTATGGTCAGCCCCAGCATTTT
cdr3_aa: CASSQDRYGQPQHF

clone_size: -
j_call: TRBJ2-7
v_call: TRBV10-3
d_call: -
cdr3_nt: TGTGCCATCAGTGAGTCGAATAGGGGGTGGGAGCAGTACTTC
cdr3_aa: CAISESNRGWEQYF

clone_size: few
j_call: TRBJ1-5
v_call: TRBV2
d_call: -
cdr3_nt: TGTGCCAGCAGTGAAGGAGCTTATAGCAATCAGCCCCAGCATTTT
cdr3_aa: CASSEGAYSNQPQHF

clone_size: -
j_call: TRBJ2-6
v_call: TRBV4-1
d_call: -
cdr3_nt: TGCGCCAGCAGCCAAGATCACAGGGCCCCTGGGGCCAACGTCCTGACTTTC
cdr3_aa: CASSQDHRAPGANVLTF

clone_size: -
j_call: TRBJ2-1
v_call: TRBV24-1
d_call: -
cdr3_nt: TGTGCCACCAGTGGAGGGGGGGGCTCCTACAATGAGCAGTTCTTC
cdr3_aa: CATSGGGGSYNEQFF

clone_size: once
j_call: TRBJ1-5
v_call: TRBV5-8
d_call: -
cdr3_nt: TGTGCCAGCAGTTTGTCATCGCCAACCCCAATGGCGGCCCAGCATTTT
cdr3_aa: CASSLSSPTPMAAQHF

clone_size: -
j_call: TRBJ1-1
v_call: TRBV28
d_call: TRBD1
cdr3_nt: TGTGCCAGCAGTTTATTCGGACAGGGGGAGGGCCAAGCTTTCTTT
cdr3_aa: CASSLFGQGEGQAFF

clone_size: -
j_call: TRBJ1-5
v_call: TRBV5-1
d_call: -
cdr3_nt: TGCGCCAGCAGCCCTAGTGGGGGGGGACATCAGCCCCAGCATTTT
cdr3_aa: CASSPSGGGHQPQHF

clone_size: -
j_call: TRBJ1-2
v_call: TRBV24-1
d_call: -
cdr3_nt: TGTGCCACCAGTGATTTGGTGGCTGATCAGGGCTACACCTTC
cdr3_aa: CATSDLVADQGYTF

clone_size: -
j_call: TRBJ2-1
v_call: TRBV4-1
d_call: TRBD2
cdr3_nt: TGCGCCAGCAGACCGTTAGCGGGGGCGGTTGAGCAGTTCTTC
cdr3_aa: CASRPLAGAVEQFF